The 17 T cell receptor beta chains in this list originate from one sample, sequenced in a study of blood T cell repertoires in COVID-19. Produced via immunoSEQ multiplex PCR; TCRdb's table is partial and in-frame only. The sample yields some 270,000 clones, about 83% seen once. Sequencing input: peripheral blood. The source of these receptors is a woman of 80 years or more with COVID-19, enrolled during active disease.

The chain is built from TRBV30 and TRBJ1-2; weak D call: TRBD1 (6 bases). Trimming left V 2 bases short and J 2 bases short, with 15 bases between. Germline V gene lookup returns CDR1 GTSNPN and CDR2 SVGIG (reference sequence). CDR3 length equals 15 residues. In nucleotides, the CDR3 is TGTGCCTGGAGTCCCCCAACAGGGTTCAACTATGGCTACACCTTC. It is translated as CAWSPPTGFNYGYTF.

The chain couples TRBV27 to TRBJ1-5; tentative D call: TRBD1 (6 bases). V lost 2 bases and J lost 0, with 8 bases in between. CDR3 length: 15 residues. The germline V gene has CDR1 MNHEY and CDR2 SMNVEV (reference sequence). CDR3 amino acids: CASSLHRDSNQPQHF. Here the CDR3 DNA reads TGTGCCAGCAGTTTACACAGGGATAGCAATCAGCCCCAGCATTTT.

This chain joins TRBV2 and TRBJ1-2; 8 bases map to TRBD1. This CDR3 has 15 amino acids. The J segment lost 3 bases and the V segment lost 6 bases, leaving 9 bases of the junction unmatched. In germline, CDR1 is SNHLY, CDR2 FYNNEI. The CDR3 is CASRASPTGDYGYTF. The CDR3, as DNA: TGTGCCAGCAGGGCTTCTCCGACAGGGGACTATGGCTACACCTTC.

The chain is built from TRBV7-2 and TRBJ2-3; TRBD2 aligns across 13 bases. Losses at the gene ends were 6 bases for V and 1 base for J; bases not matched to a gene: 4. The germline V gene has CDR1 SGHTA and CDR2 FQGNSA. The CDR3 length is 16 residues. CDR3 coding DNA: TGTGCCAGCAGTTATACTAGCGGGGGGGGCACAGATACGCAGTATTTT. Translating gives CASSYTSGGGTDTQYF.

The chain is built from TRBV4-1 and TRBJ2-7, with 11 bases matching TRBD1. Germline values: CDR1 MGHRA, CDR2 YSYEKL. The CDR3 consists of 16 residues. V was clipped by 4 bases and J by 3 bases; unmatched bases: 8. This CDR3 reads CASSPTRTGGIYEQYF. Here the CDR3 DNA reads TGCGCCAGCAGCCCGACGCGGACAGGGGGCATCTACGAGCAGTACTTC.

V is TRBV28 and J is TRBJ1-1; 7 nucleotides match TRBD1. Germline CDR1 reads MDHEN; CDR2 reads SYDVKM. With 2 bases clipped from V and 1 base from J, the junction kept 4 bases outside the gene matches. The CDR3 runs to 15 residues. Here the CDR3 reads CASSLLGQSNTEAFF. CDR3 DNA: TGTGCCAGCAGTTTACTGGGACAGTCGAACACTGAAGCTTTCTTT.

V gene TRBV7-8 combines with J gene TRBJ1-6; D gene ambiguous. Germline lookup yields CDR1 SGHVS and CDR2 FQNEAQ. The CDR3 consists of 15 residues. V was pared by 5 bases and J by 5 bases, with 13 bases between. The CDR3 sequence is CASSRGGLDNSPLHF. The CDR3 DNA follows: TGTGCCAGCAGCCGAGGAGGACTGGATAATTCACCCCTCCACTTT. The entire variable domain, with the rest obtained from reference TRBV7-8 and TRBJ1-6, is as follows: GAGVSQSPRYKVAKRGQDVALRCDPISGHVSLFWYQQALGQGPEFLTYFQNEAQLDKSGLPSDRFFAERPEGSVSTLKIQRTQQEDSAVYLCASSRGGLDNSPLHFGNGTRLTVT.

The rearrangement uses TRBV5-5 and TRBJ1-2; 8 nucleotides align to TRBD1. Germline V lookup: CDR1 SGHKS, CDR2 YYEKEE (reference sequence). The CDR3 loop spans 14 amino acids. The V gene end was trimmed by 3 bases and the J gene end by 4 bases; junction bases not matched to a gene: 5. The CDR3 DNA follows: TGTGCCAGCAGCTCGGGGACAGGAACCTATGGCTACACCTTC. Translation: CASSSGTGTYGYTF.

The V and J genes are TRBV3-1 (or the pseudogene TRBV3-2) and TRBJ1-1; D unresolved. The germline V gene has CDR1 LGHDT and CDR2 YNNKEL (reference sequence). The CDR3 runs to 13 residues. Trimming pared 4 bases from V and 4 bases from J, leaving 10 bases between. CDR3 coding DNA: TGTGCCAGCAGCCCCTGGGAGGGCACTGAAGCTTTCTTT. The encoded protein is CASSPWEGTEAFF.

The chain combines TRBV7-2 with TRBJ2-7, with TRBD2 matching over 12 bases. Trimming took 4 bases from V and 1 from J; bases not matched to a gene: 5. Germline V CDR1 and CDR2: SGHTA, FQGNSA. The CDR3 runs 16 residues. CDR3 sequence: CASSSPLAGGSYEQYF. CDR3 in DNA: TGTGCCAGCAGCTCCCCACTAGCGGGGGGATCCTACGAGCAGTACTTC.

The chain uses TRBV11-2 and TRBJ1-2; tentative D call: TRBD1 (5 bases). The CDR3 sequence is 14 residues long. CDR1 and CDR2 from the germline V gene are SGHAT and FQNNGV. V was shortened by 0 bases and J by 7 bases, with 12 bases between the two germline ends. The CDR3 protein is CASSLEWVGLGYTF. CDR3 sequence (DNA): TGTGCCAGCAGCTTAGAATGGGTGGGGCTTGGCTACACCTTC.

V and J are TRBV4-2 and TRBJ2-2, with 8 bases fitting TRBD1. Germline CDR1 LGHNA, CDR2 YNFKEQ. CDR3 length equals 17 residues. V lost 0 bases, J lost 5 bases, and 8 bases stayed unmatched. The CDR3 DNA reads TGTGCCAGCAGCCAAGACGGCCAGGGGGCGAGGACCGGGGAGCTGTTTTTT. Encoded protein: CASSQDGQGARTGELFF.

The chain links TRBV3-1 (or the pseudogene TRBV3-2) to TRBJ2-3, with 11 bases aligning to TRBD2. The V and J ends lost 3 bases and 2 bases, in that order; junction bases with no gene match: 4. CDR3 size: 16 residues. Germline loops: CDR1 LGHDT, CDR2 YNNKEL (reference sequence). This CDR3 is CASSQLAGGSTDTQYF. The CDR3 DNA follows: TGTGCCAGCAGCCAGCTAGCGGGGGGATCCACAGATACGCAGTATTTT.

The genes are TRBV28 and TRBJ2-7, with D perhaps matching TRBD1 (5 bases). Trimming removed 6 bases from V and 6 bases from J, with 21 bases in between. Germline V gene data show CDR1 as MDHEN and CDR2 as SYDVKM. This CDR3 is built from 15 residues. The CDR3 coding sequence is TGTGCCAGCAGCCCTAGTCTGAAGGGGAAAGGCGAGCAGTACGTC. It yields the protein CASSPSLKGKGEQYV.

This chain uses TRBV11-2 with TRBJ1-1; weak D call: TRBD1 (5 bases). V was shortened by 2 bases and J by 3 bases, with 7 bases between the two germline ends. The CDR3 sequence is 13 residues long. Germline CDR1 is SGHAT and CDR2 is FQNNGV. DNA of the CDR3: TGTGCCAGCAGCTTACTAGGGGACACTGAAGCTTTCTTT. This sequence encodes CASSLLGDTEAFF.

CDR3 nucleotides: TGTGCCAGCAGCCTCGGACAGGGGGCAGCGGGCAATCAGCCCCAGCATTTT. Residues: CASSLGQGAAGNQPQHF. The J gene is TRBJ1-5, the V gene TRBV7-9; 11 bases fit TRBD1. CDR1 is SEHNR, CDR2 FQNEAQ, per germline (reference sequence). With V trimmed by 5 bases and J by 2 bases, 8 bases remained unmatched. The CDR3 runs to 17 residues.

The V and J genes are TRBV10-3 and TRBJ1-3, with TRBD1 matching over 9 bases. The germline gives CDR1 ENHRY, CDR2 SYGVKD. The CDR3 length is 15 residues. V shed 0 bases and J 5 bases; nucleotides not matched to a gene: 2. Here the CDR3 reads CAISESGQGRNTIYF. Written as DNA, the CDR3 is TGTGCCATCAGTGAGTCGGGACAGGGAAGAAACACCATATATTTT.